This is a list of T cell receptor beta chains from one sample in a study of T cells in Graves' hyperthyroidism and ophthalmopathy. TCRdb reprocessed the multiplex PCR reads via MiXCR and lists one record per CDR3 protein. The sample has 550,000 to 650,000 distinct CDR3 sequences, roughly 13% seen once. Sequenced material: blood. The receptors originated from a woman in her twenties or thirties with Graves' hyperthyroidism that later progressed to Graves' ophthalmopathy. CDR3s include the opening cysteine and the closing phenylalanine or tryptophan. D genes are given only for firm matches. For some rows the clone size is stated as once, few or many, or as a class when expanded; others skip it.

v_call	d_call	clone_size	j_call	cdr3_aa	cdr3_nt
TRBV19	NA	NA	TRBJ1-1	CASSVGWGAAEAFF	TGTGCCAGTAGTGTTGGTTGGGGGGCGGCTGAAGCTTTCTTT
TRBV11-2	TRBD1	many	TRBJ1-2	CASNRSQQGCGYTF	TGTGCCAGCAACCGATCCCAACAGGGGTGTGGCTACACCTTC
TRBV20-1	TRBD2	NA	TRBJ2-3	CSASVSGGTDTQYF	TGCAGTGCTAGTGTTAGCGGGGGCACAGATACGCAGTATTTT
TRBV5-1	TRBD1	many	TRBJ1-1	CASSLRDRGMGEAFF	TGCGCCAGCAGCTTGCGGGACAGGGGCATGGGTGAAGCTTTCTTT
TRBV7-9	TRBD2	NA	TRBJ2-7	CASSVAGLAAEQYF	TGTGCCAGCAGCGTAGCAGGACTAGCGGCCGAGCAGTACTTC
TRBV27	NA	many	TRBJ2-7	CASGTTQDYEQYF	TGTGCCAGCGGAACTACACAGGACTACGAGCAGTACTTC
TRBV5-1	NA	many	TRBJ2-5	CASSLVGNQETQYF	TGCGCCAGCAGCTTGGTGGGGAACCAAGAGACCCAGTACTTC
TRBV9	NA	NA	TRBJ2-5	CASSGPWDKSSSAQYF	TGTGCCAGCAGCGGGCCTTGGGACAAATCCAGTTCGGCCCAGTACTTC
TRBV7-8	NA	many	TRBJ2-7	CASSSLTDNPYEQYF	TGTGCCAGCAGCTCACTGACGGACAATCCCTACGAGCAGTACTTC
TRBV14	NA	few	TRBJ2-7	CASSVGSYNEQYF	TGTGCCAGCAGCGTAGGGAGCTACAATGAGCAGTACTTC
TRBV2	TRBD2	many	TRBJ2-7	CASTGPSGRGEQYF	TGTGCCAGCACAGGGCCTAGCGGGAGAGGTGAGCAGTACTTC
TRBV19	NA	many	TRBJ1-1	CATAPAVNTEAFF	TGTGCCACCGCGCCCGCGGTGAACACTGAAGCTTTCTTT
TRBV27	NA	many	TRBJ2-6	CASMRLGANVLTF	TGTGCCAGCATGAGGCTTGGGGCCAACGTCCTGACTTTC
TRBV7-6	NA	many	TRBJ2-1	CASSSSPRTPSNEQFF	TGTGCCAGCAGCTCCTCCCCCCGGACGCCCTCCAATGAGCAGTTCTTC
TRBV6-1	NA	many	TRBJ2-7	CASSSPATWYEQYF	TGTGCCAGCAGTTCTCCCGCGACTTGGTACGAGCAGTACTTC
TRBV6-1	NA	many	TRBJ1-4	CASSFIGTTGEKLFF	TGTGCCAGCAGTTTTATCGGGACAACAGGAGAAAAACTGTTTTTT
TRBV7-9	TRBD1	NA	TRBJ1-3	CASSLGQGARGNTIYF	TGTGCCAGCAGCTTAGGACAGGGGGCGCGGGGAAACACCATATATTTT
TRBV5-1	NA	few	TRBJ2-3	CASSLSAPSTDTQYF	TGCGCCAGCAGCTTAAGTGCCCCTAGCACAGATACGCAGTATTTT
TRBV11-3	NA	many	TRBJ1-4	CASSSSFLGTNEKLFF	TGTGCCAGCAGCTCCTCCTTCCTCGGAACTAATGAAAAACTGTTTTTT
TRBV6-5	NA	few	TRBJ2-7	CASSYPGAGREQYF	TGTGCCAGCAGTTACCCCGGGGCAGGGCGCGAGCAGTACTTC
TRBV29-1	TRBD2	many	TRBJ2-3	CSAVEREKGTQYF	TGCAGCGCTGTGGAGCGGGAAAAGGGTACGCAGTATTTT
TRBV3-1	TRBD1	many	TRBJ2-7	CASSPRTGTATYEQYF	TGTGCCAGCAGCCCCAGAACCGGGACAGCTACCTACGAGCAGTACTTC
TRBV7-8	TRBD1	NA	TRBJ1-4	CASNPQGASTNEKLFF	TGTGCCAGCAACCCACAGGGGGCCTCAACTAATGAAAAACTGTTTTTT
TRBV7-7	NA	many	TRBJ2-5	CASSSGRSYQETQYF	TGTGCTAGCAGCTCGGGACGCTCCTACCAAGAGACCCAGTACTTC
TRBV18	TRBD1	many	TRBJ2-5	CASSLGQGIQETQYF	TGTGCCAGCTCACTCGGACAGGGCATCCAAGAGACCCAGTACTTC
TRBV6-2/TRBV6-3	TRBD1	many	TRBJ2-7	CASRGTGGFTYEQYF	TGTGCCAGCAGAGGAACAGGGGGCTTTACCTACGAGCAGTACTTC
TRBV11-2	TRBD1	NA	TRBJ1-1	CASSTTGTDTEAFF	TGTGCCAGCAGCACGACAGGGACGGACACTGAAGCTTTCTTT
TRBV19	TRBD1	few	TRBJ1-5	CASRVTQGAYQPQHF	TGTGCCAGTAGGGTTACACAGGGGGCGTATCAGCCCCAGCATTTT
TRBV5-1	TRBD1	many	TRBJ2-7	CASSPPRGTGQADEQYF	TGCGCCAGCAGCCCACCAAGGGGGACAGGGCAGGCGGACGAGCAGTACTTC
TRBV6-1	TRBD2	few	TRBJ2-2	CARTAGGPRTGELFF	TGTGCCAGAACAGCGGGAGGGCCCCGAACCGGGGAGCTGTTTTTT
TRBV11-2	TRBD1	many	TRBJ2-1	CASSRGDREIHEQFF	TGTGCCAGCAGCCGAGGGGACAGAGAGATTCATGAGCAGTTCTTC
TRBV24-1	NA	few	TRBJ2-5	CATSGGVGETQYF	TGTGCCACCAGCGGCGGGGTGGGAGAGACCCAGTACTTC
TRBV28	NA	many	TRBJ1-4	CASSRGKGREKLFF	TGTGCCAGCAGCCGCGGGAAGGGTCGGGAAAAACTGTTTTTT
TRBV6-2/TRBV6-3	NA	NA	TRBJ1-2	CASSTHREGYTF	TGTGCCAGCAGCACGCATCGGGAAGGCTACACCTTC
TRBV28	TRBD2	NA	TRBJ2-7	CASEMGLAVTYEQYF	TGTGCCAGCGAAATGGGACTAGCGGTAACCTACGAGCAGTACTTC
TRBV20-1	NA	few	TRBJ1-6	CSAIRGANTYNSPPHF	TGCAGTGCTATACGGGGGGCTAACACCTATAATTCACCCCCCCACTTT
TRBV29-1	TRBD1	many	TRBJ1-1	CSVGQSGQGVTEAFF	TGCAGCGTTGGACAAAGCGGACAGGGAGTGACTGAAGCTTTCTTT
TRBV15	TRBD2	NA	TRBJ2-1	CATSNIAGAPRSYNEQFF	TGTGCCACCAGCAATATAGCGGGAGCTCCCCGCTCCTACAATGAGCAGTTCTTC
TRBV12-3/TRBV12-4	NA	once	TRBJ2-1	CASSFEQGRNEQFF	TGTGCCAGCAGTTTCGAGCAGGGAAGAAATGAGCAGTTCTTC
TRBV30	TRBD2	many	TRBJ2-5	CAWSERRSGRETQYF	TGTGCCTGGAGTGAAAGACGAAGCGGGAGAGAGACCCAGTACTTC
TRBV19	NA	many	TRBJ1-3	CASRHYSGNTIYF	TGTGCCAGTAGACACTACTCTGGAAACACCATATATTTT
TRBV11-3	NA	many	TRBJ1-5	CASSLNSWGPNQPQHF	TGTGCCAGCAGCTTGAATAGCTGGGGACCCAATCAGCCCCAGCATTTT
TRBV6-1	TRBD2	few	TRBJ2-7	CASSAGLAGGLGAYEQYF	TGTGCCAGCAGCGCAGGACTAGCGGGAGGGCTGGGGGCCTACGAGCAGTACTTC
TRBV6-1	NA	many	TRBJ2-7	CASSEASEQYF	TGTGCCAGCAGTGAAGCGAGTGAGCAGTACTTC
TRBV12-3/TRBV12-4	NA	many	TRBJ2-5	CASSLGAGHETQYF	TGTGCCAGCAGTTTAGGAGCGGGACATGAGACCCAGTACTTC
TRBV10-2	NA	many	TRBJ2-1	CASSHQQSEQFF	TGCGCCAGCAGTCACCAGCAGTCAGAGCAGTTCTTC
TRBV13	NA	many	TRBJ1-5	CASSLGGVANQPQHF	TGTGCCAGCAGCTTAGGAGGGGTTGCTAATCAGCCCCAGCATTTT
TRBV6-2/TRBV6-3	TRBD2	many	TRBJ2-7	CASSYSGGRGYEQYF	TGTGCCAGCAGTTACTCAGGCGGGAGAGGGTACGAGCAGTACTTC
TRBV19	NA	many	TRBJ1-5	CASSTSQFLLPSNQPQHF	TGTGCCAGTAGTACCTCACAGTTTCTACTTCCTAGCAATCAGCCCCAGCATTTT
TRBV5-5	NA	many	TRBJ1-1	CASSLYGGPTEAFF	TGTGCCAGCAGCTTGTACGGGGGGCCCACTGAAGCTTTCTTT